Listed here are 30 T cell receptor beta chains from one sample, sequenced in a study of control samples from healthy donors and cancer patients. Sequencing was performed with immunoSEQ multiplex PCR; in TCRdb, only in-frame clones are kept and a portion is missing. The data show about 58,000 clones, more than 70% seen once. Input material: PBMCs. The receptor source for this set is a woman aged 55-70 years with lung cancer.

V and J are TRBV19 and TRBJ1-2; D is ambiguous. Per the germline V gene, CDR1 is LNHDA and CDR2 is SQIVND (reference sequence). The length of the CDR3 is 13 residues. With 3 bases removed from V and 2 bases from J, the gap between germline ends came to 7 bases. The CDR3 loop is CASSIAGNYGYTF. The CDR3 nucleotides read TGTGCCAGTAGTATCGCCGGGAACTATGGCTACACCTTC.

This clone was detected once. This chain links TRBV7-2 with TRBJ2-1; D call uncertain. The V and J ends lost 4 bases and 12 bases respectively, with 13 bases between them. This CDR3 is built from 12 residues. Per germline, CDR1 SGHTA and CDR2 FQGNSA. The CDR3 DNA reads TGTGCCAGCAGCTCAAGCGCAACCGGGCAGTTCTTC. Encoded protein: CASSSSATGQFF.

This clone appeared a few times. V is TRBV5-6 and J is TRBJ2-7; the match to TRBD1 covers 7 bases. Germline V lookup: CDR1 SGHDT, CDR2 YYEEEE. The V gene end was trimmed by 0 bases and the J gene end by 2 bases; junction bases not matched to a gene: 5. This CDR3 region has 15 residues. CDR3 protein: CASSLAGQGAYEQYF. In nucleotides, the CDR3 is TGTGCCAGCAGCTTGGCCGGGCAGGGGGCCTACGAGCAGTACTTC.

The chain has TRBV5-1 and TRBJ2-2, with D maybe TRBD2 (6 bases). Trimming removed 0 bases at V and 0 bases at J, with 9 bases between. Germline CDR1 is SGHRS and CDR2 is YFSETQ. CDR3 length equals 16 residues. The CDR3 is CASSLAGGSNTGELFF. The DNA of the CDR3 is TGCGCCAGCAGCTTGGCCGGAGGGTCGAACACCGGGGAGCTGTTTTTT.

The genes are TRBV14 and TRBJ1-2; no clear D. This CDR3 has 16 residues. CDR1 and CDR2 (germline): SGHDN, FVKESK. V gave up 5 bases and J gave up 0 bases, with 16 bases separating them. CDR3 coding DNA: TGTGCCAGCAGCTACCGGACGGGAACTGCTAACTATGGCTACACCTTC. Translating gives CASSYRTGTANYGYTF.

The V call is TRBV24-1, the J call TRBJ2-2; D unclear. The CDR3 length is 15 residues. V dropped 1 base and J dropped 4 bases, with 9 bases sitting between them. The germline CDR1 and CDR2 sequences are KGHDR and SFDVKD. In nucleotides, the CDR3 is TGTGCCACCAGTGATTTCCAGTCGGGCACCGGGGAGCTGTTTTTT. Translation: CATSDFQSGTGELFF.

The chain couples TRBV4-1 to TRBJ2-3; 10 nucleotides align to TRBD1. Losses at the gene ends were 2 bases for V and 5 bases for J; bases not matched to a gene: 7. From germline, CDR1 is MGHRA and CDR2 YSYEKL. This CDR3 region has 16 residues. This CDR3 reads CASSQKGQGGGDTQYF. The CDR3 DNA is TGCGCCAGCAGCCAAAAAGGACAGGGGGGAGGAGATACGCAGTATTTT.

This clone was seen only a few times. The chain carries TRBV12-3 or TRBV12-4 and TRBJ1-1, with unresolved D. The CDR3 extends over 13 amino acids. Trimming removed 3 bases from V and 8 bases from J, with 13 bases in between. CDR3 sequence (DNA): TGTGCCAGCAGTTTGAGCCTTGGGAGGGAAGCTTTCTTT. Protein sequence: CASSLSLGREAFF.

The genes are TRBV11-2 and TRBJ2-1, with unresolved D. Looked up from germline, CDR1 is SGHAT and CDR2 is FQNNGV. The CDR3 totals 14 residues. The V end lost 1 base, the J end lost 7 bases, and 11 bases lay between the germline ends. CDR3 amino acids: CASSLGENGNEQFF. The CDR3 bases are TGTGCCAGCAGCTTAGGTGAGAATGGAAATGAGCAGTTCTTC.

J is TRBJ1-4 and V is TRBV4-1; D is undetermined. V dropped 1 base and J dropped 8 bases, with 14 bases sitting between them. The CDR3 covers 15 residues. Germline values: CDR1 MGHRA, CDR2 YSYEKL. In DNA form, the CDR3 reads TGCGCCAGCAGCCAAGTGATCGCGCCGGGGGAAAAACTGTTTTTT. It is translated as CASSQVIAPGEKLFF.

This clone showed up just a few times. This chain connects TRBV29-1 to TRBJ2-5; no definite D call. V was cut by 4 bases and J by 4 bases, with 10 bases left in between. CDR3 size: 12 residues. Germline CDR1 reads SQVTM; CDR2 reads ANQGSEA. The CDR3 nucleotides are TGCAGCGTTGGGCCTCTTGGAGAGACCCAGTACTTC. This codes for CSVGPLGETQYF.

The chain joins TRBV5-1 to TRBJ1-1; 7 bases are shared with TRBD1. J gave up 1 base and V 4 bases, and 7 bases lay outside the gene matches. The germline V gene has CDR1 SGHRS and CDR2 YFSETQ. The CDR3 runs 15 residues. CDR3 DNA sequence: TGCGCCAGCAGCGCACGACAGGGAGAGAACACTGAAGCTTTCTTT. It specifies CASSARQGENTEAFF.

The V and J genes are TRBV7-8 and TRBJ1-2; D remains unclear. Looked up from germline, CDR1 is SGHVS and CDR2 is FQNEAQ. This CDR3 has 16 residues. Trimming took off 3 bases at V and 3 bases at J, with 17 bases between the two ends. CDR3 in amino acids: CASSFSSDLLHYGYTF. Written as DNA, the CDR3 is TGTGCCAGCAGCTTTTCGTCGGACCTTCTTCACTATGGCTACACCTTC.

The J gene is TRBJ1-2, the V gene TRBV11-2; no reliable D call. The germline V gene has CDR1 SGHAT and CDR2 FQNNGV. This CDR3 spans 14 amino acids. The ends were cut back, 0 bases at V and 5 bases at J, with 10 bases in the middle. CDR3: CASSLEPSAYGYTF. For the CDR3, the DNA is TGTGCCAGCAGCTTAGAGCCGTCCGCATATGGCTACACCTTC. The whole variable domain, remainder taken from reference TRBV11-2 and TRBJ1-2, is EAGVAQSPRYKIIEKRQSVAFWCNPISGHATLYWYQQILGQGPKLLIQFQNNGVVDDSQLPKDRFSAERLKGVDSTLKIQPAKLEDSAVYLCASSLEPSAYGYTFGSGTRLTVV.

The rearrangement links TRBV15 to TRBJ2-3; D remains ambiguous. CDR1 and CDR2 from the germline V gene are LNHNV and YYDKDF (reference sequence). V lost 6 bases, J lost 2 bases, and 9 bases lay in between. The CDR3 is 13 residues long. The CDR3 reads CATSLLVTDTQYF. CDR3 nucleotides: TGTGCCACCAGTCTCCTAGTCACAGATACGCAGTATTTT.

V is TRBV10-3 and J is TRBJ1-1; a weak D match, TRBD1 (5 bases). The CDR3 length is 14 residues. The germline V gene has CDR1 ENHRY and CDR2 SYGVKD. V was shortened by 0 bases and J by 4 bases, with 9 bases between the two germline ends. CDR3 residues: CAISESGGSTEAFF. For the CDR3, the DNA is TGTGCCATCAGTGAGTCCGGGGGGAGCACTGAAGCTTTCTTT.

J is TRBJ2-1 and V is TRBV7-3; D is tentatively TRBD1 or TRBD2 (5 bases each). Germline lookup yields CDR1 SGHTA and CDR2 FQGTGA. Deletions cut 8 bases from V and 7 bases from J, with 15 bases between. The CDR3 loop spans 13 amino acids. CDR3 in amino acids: CASGRGLENEQFF. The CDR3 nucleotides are TGTGCCAGCGGACGGGGCCTTGAGAATGAGCAGTTCTTC.

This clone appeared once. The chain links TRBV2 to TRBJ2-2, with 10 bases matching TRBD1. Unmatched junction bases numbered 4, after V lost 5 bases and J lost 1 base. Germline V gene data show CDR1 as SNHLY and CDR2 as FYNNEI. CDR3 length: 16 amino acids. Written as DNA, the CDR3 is TGTGCCAGCAGTCGCCGGGACAGGGGGAACACCGGGGAGCTGTTTTTT. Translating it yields CASSRRDRGNTGELFF.

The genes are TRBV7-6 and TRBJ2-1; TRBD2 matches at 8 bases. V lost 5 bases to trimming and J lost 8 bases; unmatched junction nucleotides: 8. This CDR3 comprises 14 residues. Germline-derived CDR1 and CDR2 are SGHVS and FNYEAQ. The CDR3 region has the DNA TGTGCCAGCAGCCCCCCCGCGGGGGGCGATGAGCAGTTCTTC. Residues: CASSPPAGGDEQFF.

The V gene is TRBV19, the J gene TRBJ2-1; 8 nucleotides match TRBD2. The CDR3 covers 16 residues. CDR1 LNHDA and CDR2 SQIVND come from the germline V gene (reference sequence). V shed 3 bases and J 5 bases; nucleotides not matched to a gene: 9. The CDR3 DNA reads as TGTGCCAGTAGTATTCTTCGGACTAGCAGCCACAATGAGCAGTTCTTC. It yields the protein CASSILRTSSHNEQFF.

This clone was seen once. CDR3 nucleotide sequence: TGTGCCAGCAGCTTGACAGGGGCAGCTAATGAAAAACTGTTTTTT. This encodes CASSLTGAANEKLFF. The rearrangement joins TRBV5-6 to TRBJ1-4; TRBD1 matches 7 bases. In germline, CDR1 is SGHDT, CDR2 YYEEEE. The CDR3 consists of 15 residues. V was pared by 1 base and J by 3 bases, with 3 bases of the junction left unmatched.

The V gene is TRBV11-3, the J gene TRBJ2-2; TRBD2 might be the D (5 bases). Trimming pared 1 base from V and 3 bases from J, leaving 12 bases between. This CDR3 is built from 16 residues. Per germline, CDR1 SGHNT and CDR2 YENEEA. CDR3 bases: TGTGCCAGCAGCTTAGGTTTTAGCGAGGACACCGGGGAGCTGTTTTTT. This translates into CASSLGFSEDTGELFF.

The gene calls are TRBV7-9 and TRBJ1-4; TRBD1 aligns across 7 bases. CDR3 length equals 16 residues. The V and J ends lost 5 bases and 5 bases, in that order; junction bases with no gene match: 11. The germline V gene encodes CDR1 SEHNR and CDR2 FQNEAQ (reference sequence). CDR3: CASSIPTGLGNEKLFF. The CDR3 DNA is TGTGCCAGCAGCATCCCGACAGGGCTCGGGAATGAAAAACTGTTTTTT.

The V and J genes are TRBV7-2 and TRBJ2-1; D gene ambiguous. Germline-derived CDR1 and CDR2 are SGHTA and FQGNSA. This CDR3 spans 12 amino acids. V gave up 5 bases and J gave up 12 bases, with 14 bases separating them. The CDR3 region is CASSLPRSRQFF. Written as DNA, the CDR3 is TGTGCCAGCAGCCTCCCTAGGTCCCGGCAGTTCTTC.

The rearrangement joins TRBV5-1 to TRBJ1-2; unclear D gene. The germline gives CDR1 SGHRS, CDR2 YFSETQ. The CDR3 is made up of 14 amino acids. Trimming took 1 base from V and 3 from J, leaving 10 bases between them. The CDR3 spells CASSLRTADYGYTF. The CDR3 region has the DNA TGCGCCAGCAGCTTGAGAACAGCTGACTATGGCTACACCTTC.

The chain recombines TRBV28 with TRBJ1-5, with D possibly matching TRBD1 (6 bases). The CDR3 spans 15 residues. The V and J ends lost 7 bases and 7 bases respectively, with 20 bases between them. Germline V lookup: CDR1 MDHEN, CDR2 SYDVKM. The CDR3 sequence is CASTLEGGLGQPQHF. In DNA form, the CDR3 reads TGTGCCAGCACCCTTGAGGGGGGCCTTGGACAGCCCCAGCATTTT. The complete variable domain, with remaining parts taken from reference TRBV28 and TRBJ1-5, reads DVKVTQSSRYLVKRTGEKVFLECVQDMDHENMFWYRQDPGLGLRLIYFSYDVKMKEKGDIPEGYSVSREKKERFSLILESASTNQTSMYLCASTLEGGLGQPQHFGDGTRLSIL.

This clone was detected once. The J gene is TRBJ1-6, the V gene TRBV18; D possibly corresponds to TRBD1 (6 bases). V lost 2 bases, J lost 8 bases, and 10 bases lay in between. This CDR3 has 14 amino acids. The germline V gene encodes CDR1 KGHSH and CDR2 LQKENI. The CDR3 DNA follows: TGTGCCAGCTCACCAACGAGGGGGGATTCACCCCTCCACTTT. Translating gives CASSPTRGDSPLHF.

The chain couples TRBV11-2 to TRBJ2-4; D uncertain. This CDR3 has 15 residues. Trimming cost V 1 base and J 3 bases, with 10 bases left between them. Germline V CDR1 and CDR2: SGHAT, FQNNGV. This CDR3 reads CASSLVAGVKNIQYF. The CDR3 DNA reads TGTGCCAGCAGCTTAGTAGCCGGAGTCAAAAACATTCAGTACTTC.

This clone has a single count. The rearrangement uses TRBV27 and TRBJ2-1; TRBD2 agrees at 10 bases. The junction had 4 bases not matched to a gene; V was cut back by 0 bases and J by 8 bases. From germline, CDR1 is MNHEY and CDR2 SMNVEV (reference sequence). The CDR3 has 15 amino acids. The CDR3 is CASSLSSGGPYEQFF. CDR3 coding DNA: TGTGCCAGCAGTTTATCTAGCGGGGGGCCCTATGAGCAGTTCTTC.

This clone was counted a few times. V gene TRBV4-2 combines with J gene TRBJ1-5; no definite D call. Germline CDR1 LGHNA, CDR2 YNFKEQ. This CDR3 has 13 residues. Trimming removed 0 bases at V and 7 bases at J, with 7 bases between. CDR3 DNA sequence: TGTGCCAGCAGCCAAGATCGCGGACAGCCCCAGCATTTT. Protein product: CASSQDRGQPQHF.